A single TCR beta chain is shown here with its context. Its antigen is not known. A junction boundary mismatches the germline segment, possibly from a read error. The CDR3 length is 18 residues. Per the germline V gene, CDR1 is MNHEY and CDR2 is SVGAGI. RNA isolated from unsorted whole blood supplied the blood RNA, with germline DNA also extracted. This entry belongs to a study of tumor-infiltrating lymphocytes in primary liver carcinoma. Total RNA (roughly 530 ng) served as template for TCR beta cDNA synthesis primed by a constant-region primer. ARM-PCR, slightly modified, supplied the TCR beta libraries through three nested multiplex PCR rounds. Primers for the first two PCR rounds were TRBV1-TRBV30 forward primers and a C-beta reverse primer (roughly 10 cycles per round). TCRdb called the multiplex PCR reads again in MiXCR, with one record for every CDR3 protein. The sample consists of about 350,000 distinct CDR3 sequences, 65% of them appearing once.

Whole-study findings and limits: Tumor-blood pairs (like tumor-adjacent pairs) overlapped less than tumor region pairs did.

The receptor was derived from a man aged 35 to 55 with primary liver carcinoma and hepatitis B virus infection. Material: peripheral blood. The chain recombines TRBV6-5 with TRBJ2-7; 9 bases agree with TRBD1. CDR3 bases: TGTGCCAGCGGTTTCTCGATGGGAGGGACAGGGAGTTTGTACGAACAGTACTTC. This codes for CASGFSMGGTGSLYEQYF.